This T cell receptor beta chain was captured by sequencing in a study of cytomegalovirus exposure and HLA in healthy donors. The wider study: Of all 400 or so donors who were genotyped, around 79% belonged to the Caucasian-associated ancestry cluster.

A multiplex PCR was run with 60 Vbeta primers and 13 Jbeta primers. Authors' data handling: Later work found about 80 million unique TCR beta chains, with approximately 12 million shared. Repertoires were generated with immunoSEQ multiplex PCR, while TCRdb's copy carries only in-frame clones and drops some. V and J calls and clone size are given by that table; D and trimming were obtained from the DNA. The sample lists about 150,000 clones, around 80% occurring once. The V gene's germline CDR1 is SSHAT and CDR2 FNYEAQ (reference sequence). V trimming: 5 bases; J trimming: 3 bases; junction bases outside the gene matches: 5. CDR3 size: 15 residues.

This receptor was taken from a woman in her 40s in good health and CMV-seronegative. The gene calls are TRBV7-7 and TRBJ2-3; TRBD1 agrees at 10 bases. Sequencing was performed on PBMCs. CDR3 coding DNA: TGTGCCAGCAGCCCCGGGACAGGGGAGACAGATACGCAGTATTTT. This translates into CASSPGTGETDTQYF.